These T cell receptor beta chains were read from a single sample in a study of beta chain features in type 1 diabetes. The method was immunoSEQ multiplex PCR; TCRdb's version includes in-frame clones alone and lacks a portion of them. The profile shows some 360,000 clones, 15% to 20% of them singletons. The source material was naive CD4+ T cells from blood. These receptors were obtained from a woman aged 18-29 years in good health. CDR3s include the opening cysteine and the closing phenylalanine or tryptophan. D genes are given only for firm matches. Clone size is given for some rows only: seen once, a few or many times, or a class if the clone is expanded.

j_call	v_call	clone_size	d_call	cdr3_nt	cdr3_aa
TRBJ2-6	TRBV18	few	NA	TGTGCCAGCTCACCACCAGCGTCGGGCTCTGGGGCCAACGTCCTGACTTTC	CASSPPASGSGANVLTF
TRBJ2-1	TRBV9	NA	NA	TGTGCCAGCAGCGTGGTGGACAGTTTAGAGCAGTTCTTC	CASSVVDSLEQFF
TRBJ2-7	TRBV7-8	few	NA	TGTGCCAGCAGCTTAGGAGAGGGCCGTTTATACGAGCAGTACTTC	CASSLGEGRLYEQYF
TRBJ2-7	TRBV4-1	NA	TRBD2	TGCGCCAGCAGCCATGGACTAGCGGGCTCCTACGAGCAGTACTTC	CASSHGLAGSYEQYF
TRBJ2-6	TRBV7-6	NA	NA	TGTGCCAGCAGCTTCCTCAGGACAGGGAGGGGCTCCGGGGCCAACGTCCTGACTTTC	CASSFLRTGRGSGANVLTF
TRBJ1-2	TRBV29-1	NA	NA	TGCAGCGTTGGTCCTTCGAGGGGGGGGAGCTATGGCTACACCTTC	CSVGPSRGGSYGYTF
TRBJ1-2	TRBV7-3	NA	TRBD1	TGTGCCAGCAGCCCTGGGGACAGGGCGGAAGGCGGCTACACCTTC	CASSPGDRAEGGYTF
TRBJ2-1	TRBV10-3	few	TRBD2	TGTGCCATCGGTCCGGGGGGGACCAACCACAATGAGCAGTTCTTC	CAIGPGGTNHNEQFF
TRBJ2-3	TRBV7-9	few	NA	TGTGCCAGCAGCTCTACTCCTCGCGAAGATACGCAGTATTTT	CASSSTPREDTQYF
TRBJ1-1	TRBV30	NA	NA	TGTGCCTGGACATCGGAGGCTGAAGCTTTCTTT	CAWTSEAEAFF
TRBJ2-2	TRBV5-1	NA	NA	TGCGCCAGCAGCTTGACGCGACAAACCCACGGGGAGCTGTTTTTT	CASSLTRQTHGELFF
TRBJ1-2	TRBV7-2	NA	NA	TGTGCCAGCAGCCATAGGGGCCTGGGTGGCTACACCTTC	CASSHRGLGGYTF
TRBJ1-1	TRBV29-1	few	NA	TGCAGCGGGGGTCAGGGCACTGAAGCTTTCTTT	CSGGQGTEAFF
TRBJ2-2	TRBV7-9	few	NA	TGTGCCAGCTCCCTGTCGACCGGGGAGCTGTTTTTT	CASSLSTGELFF
TRBJ2-3	TRBV28	few	NA	TGTGCCAGCAGTTTACTCAGCCTAGTAGCAGATACGCAGTATTTT	CASSLLSLVADTQYF
TRBJ1-2	TRBV13	NA	NA	TGTGCCAGCAGGCCCCAGGGAAACTATGGCTACACCTTC	CASRPQGNYGYTF
TRBJ2-2	TRBV12-5	few	TRBD2	TGTGCTAGTGGTTTGGTACTCGCGGGACTAACCGGGGAGCTGTTTTTT	CASGLVLAGLTGELFF
TRBJ1-2	TRBV15	NA	NA	TGTGCCACTACTCGTCCCGGTGGCTACACCTTC	CATTRPGGYTF
TRBJ1-4	TRBV18	NA	NA	TGTGCCAGCTCACGTTCAGAAAATGAAAAACTGTTTTTT	CASSRSENEKLFF
TRBJ2-1	TRBV7-8	NA	TRBD2	TGTGCCAGCAGCCTCCACTTAGCGGGGTCCTACAATGAGCAGTTCTTC	CASSLHLAGSYNEQFF
TRBJ2-5	TRBV5-1	NA	NA	TGCGCCAGCAGCTTTGCAGAACAAGAGACCCAGTACTTC	CASSFAEQETQYF
TRBJ2-7	TRBV4-1	NA	TRBD2	TGCGCCAGCAGTCCACTAGCGGGAGGTTTGCTCGAGCAGTACTTC	CASSPLAGGLLEQYF